This is a list of T cell receptor beta chains from one sample in a study of molecular identifiers for immune sequencing clone quantification. MiXCR, applied by TCRdb to the PCR reads, yields one record per CDR3 protein. This sample carries roughly 630,000 distinct CDR3 sequences, about 25% of them seen once, and the ten largest clones take around 0.78%. The sequenced sample consisted of naive CD8+ T cells from blood, with Jurkat cell RNA spiked in. Receptors were obtained from a human donor in good health. Some libraries in this study had Jurkat cell RNA spiked in. The CDR3 runs from the conserved cysteine through the conserved F or W. D genes are given only for firm matches. Expanded clones are given a class, and other clones once, few, many or no size at all.

NA	TRBV6-5	TRBJ2-1	NA	TGTGCCAGCAGTTACTCACTGACAAATCCCCCCGAGCAGTTCTTC	CASSYSLTNPPEQFF
NA	TRBV29-1	TRBJ1-3	many	TGCAGCGTTGAAGATCGAGGGTCCGACTATTCTGGAAACACCATATATTTT	CSVEDRGSDYSGNTIYF
NA	TRBV14	TRBJ2-7	many	TGTGCCAGCAGCCAAGGTCTGCGCTACGAGCAGTACTTC	CASSQGLRYEQYF
NA	TRBV11-2	TRBJ2-1	NA	TGTGCCGGCAGCTTAAGCGCCAGGGGAGGCGCCTTACCTTACAATGAGCAGTTCTTC	CAGSLSARGGALPYNEQFF
TRBD1	TRBV3-1	TRBJ2-5	few	TGTGCCAGCGCCAACCGGGGGGACAGGGGGCGAGGCCTCCAGACCCAGTACTTC	CASANRGDRGRGLQTQYF
TRBD2	TRBV28	TRBJ2-7	NA	TGTGCCAGCAGTTTATTCGGACTAGCGGGAGGGCTAGTGTACGAGCAGTACTTC	CASSLFGLAGGLVYEQYF
NA	TRBV11-3	TRBJ2-5	few	TGTGCCAGCAGCCCACTCAAAAGGGACCACCAAGAGACCCAGTACTTC	CASSPLKRDHQETQYF
NA	TRBV6-1	TRBJ1-5	NA	TGTGCCAGCGGTGAATCTGGGGTCGGTCAGCCCCAGGATTTT	CASGESGVGQPQDF
NA	TRBV12-3/TRBV12-4	TRBJ2-4	many	TGTGCCAGCAGTTTCATGTCGGGGGCCAAAAACATTCAGTACTTC	CASSFMSGAKNIQYF
NA	TRBV24-1	TRBJ2-1	many	TGTGCCACCAGTGACCCCCTAGCGTCGGCCCTAAATGAGCAGTTCTTC	CATSDPLASALNEQFF
NA	TRBV6-5	TRBJ1-1	NA	TGTGCCCGCAGTTACGGGCTGGGGGGGGGGGTTGGAACTGAAGCTTTCTTT	CARSYGLGGGVGTEAFF
NA	TRBV19	TRBJ1-6	NA	TGTGCCAGTAGCCACGATCTAGGAAATTCACCCCTCCACTTT	CASSHDLGNSPLHF
NA	TRBV4-3	TRBJ1-5	few	TGCGCCAGCAGCCAACGAACCGGGACCCCGTATCAGCCCCAGCATTTT	CASSQRTGTPYQPQHF
NA	TRBV20-1	TRBJ2-1	NA	TGCAGTGCTAGGCCCAGGACAGCTAGTCGACCCAATGAGCAGTTCTTC	CSARPRTASRPNEQFF
NA	TRBV12-3/TRBV12-4	TRBJ2-1	few	TGTGCCAGCAGGAGGGAGGATAAGACGAATGAGCAGTTCTTC	CASRREDKTNEQFF
NA	TRBV30	TRBJ2-2	NA	TGTGCCTGGGAAGACGGCACCGGGGGGCTGTTTTTT	CAWEDGTGGLFF
NA	TRBV2	TRBJ1-1	many	TGTGCCAGCAGTGAATATGGTGTCACTGAAGCTTTCTTT	CASSEYGVTEAFF
NA	TRBV12-3/TRBV12-4	TRBJ2-2	many	TGTGCCAGCAGTTCCTTGGGTGTCGGGGAGCTGTTTTTT	CASSSLGVGELFF
TRBD1	TRBV2	TRBJ2-7	NA	TGTGCCAGCAGTTCCCACGGACAGGACAACTCCTACGAGCAGTACTTC	CASSSHGQDNSYEQYF
TRBD1	TRBV4-3	TRBJ1-5	few	TGCGCCAGCAGCTCCCGACAGGGGAATCCCCAGCATTTT	CASSSRQGNPQHF
TRBD2	TRBV11-2	TRBJ2-7	once	TGTGCCAGCAGGCAAGTAGCGGGTAGAGGCGAGCAGTACTTC	CASRQVAGRGEQYF
NA	TRBV7-9	TRBJ2-7	NA	TGTGCCAGCAGCTTAGAGGACCACTACGAGCAGTACTTC	CASSLEDHYEQYF
TRBD1	TRBV7-7	TRBJ2-2	NA	TGTGCCAGCAGCTCGGGACAGGGGTTAACCGGGGAGCTGTTTTTT	CASSSGQGLTGELFF
TRBD1	TRBV19	TRBJ2-3	many	TGTGCCAGTAGTAAGGACAGGGGACTCACAGATACGCAGTATTTT	CASSKDRGLTDTQYF
NA	TRBV7-9	TRBJ1-5	many	TGTGCCAGCAGCCCACCAGGCTCGTATCAGCCCCAGCATTTT	CASSPPGSYQPQHF
NA	TRBV7-2	TRBJ2-3	NA	TGTGCCAGCTGCCCGGGTTGGGGGGGGGCAGATACGCCGTATTTT	CASCPGWGGADTPYF
NA	TRBV18	TRBJ2-2	many	TGTGCCAGCTCACCTTCAGGAGTCACCGGGGAGCTGTTTTTT	CASSPSGVTGELFF
NA	TRBV27	TRBJ2-7	many	TGTGCCAGCAGTTGGGCAACAGACTACGAGCAGTACTTC	CASSWATDYEQYF
TRBD1	TRBV4-1	TRBJ1-1	many	TGCGCCAGCAGCCAGGGACAGGGCCCCACTGAAGCTTTCTTT	CASSQGQGPTEAFF
NA	TRBV7-9	TRBJ2-7	many	TGTGCCAGCAGCCCACCGGCGGGGTACGAGCAGTACTTC	CASSPPAGYEQYF
TRBD2	TRBV5-5	TRBJ2-2	few	TGTGCCAGCAGCCCGTCGCGACTAGCGGGAGATGCCGGGGAGCTGTTTTTT	CASSPSRLAGDAGELFF
TRBD2	TRBV20-1	TRBJ2-3	many	TGCAGTGCTAGAGTTGCCGGACTAGCGGTCTACACAGATACGCAGTATTTT	CSARVAGLAVYTDTQYF
NA	TRBV19	TRBJ1-5	NA	TGTGCCAGTAGTTCAAATACAGGGTACGGCAATCAGCCCCAGCATTTT	CASSSNTGYGNQPQHF
NA	TRBV6-6	TRBJ2-6	many	TGTGCCAGCAGTTACAACCCCGGGAGCGTTGGGGCCAACGTCCTGACTTTC	CASSYNPGSVGANVLTF
NA	TRBV3-2	TRBJ2-7	NA	TGTGCCAGAAGACAGGGCCGTAGCGACGAGCAGTACTTC	CARRQGRSDEQYF
NA	TRBV7-9	TRBJ2-7	NA	TGTGCCAGCAGCTCGACTCGGGACGGTCCCTACGAGCAGTACTTC	CASSSTRDGPYEQYF
NA	TRBV12-3/TRBV12-4	TRBJ2-5	few	TGTGCCACCGCGGGGGCCGGTGGAGGGACCCAGTACTTC	CATAGAGGGTQYF
NA	TRBV7-3	TRBJ1-1	many	TGTGCCAGCAGCCCTGGGTGGGGGACGAACACTGAAGCTTTCTTT	CASSPGWGTNTEAFF